This T cell receptor (beta chain) was profiled in a study of control samples from healthy donors and cancer patients. Method: immunoSEQ multiplex PCR; TCRdb's copy keeps in-frame clones and lacks some. This sample has some 410,000 clones, with around nine tenths found just once. J was trimmed by 2 bases and V by 5 bases; bases with no gene match: 6. CDR1 KGHSH and CDR2 LQKENI come from the germline V gene. The CDR3 has 14 residues. Sequencing was carried out using PBMCs. V usage is TRBV18 and J usage is TRBJ2-7, with 7 bases fitting TRBD1. The source of this sequence is a man in his forties with head and neck cancer. CDR3 in amino acids: CASSAGTVPYEQYF. The CDR3 nucleotides are TGTGCCAGCTCAGCCGGGACAGTCCCCTACGAGCAGTACTTC.